The T cell receptor (beta chain) described here comes from a study of liver allograft versus peripheral blood T cells. About the study: The authors compared T cell receptor repertoires in transplanted livers with those in the peripheral blood of recipients.

The CDR3 consists of 18 residues. V was clipped by 2 bases and J by 0 bases; unmatched bases: 10. This clonotype is medium-sized in the sample. Each CDR3 protein is one row after TCRdb ran MiXCR on the reads. The profile covers thousands of distinct CDR3 sequences, with 16% appearing a single time and over 1.5% taken by the ten largest. J is TRBJ1-5 and V is TRBV12-3 or TRBV12-4; 7 positions agree with TRBD1. This sequence originates from a human patient who had a liver transplant. The graft donor may have given rise to some T cells. CDR3 protein: CASSLHRGGVFSNQPQHF. As DNA, the CDR3 is TGTGCCAGCAGTTTACACAGGGGAGGGGTTTTTAGCAATCAGCCCCAGCATTTT.